The present T cell receptor beta chain was sequenced within a study of CD8 T cells in Susac syndrome. It was with random hexamers that roughly 0.45 to 1 ug RNA was reverse transcribed. A single record per CDR3 protein comes from TCRdb applying MiXCR to the immunoSEQ multiplex PCR reads. The repertoire holds about 160,000 distinct CDR3 sequences, with 90% to 96% as singletons. CDR1 is SGHAT, CDR2 FQDESV, per germline (reference sequence). The CDR3 totals 14 residues. Trimming shortened V by 5 bases and J by 2 bases, and 12 bases separated the two germline ends. The sequence was collected from a human donor with Susac syndrome. V and J are TRBV11-1 and TRBJ1-2; weak D call: TRBD1 (5 bases). What was sequenced was CD4+ T cells from PBMCs. The CDR3 coding sequence is TGTGCCAGCAGCGTCAGGGTTGGCAACTATGGCTACACCTTC. Translation gives CASSVRVGNYGYTF. Full variable domain (missing parts from reference TRBV11-1 and TRBJ1-2): EAEVAQSPRYKITEKSQAVAFWCDPISGHATLYWYRQILGQGPELLVQFQDESVVDDSQLPKDRFSAERLKGVDSTLKIQPAELGDSAMYLCASSVRVGNYGYTFGSGTRLTVV.